This T cell receptor (beta chain) appears in the sequencing data of a study of regulatory T cells in long-lasting Graves disease. Trimming cost V 5 bases and J 5 bases; bases outside gene matches: 8. Germline V gives CDR1 SEHNR, CDR2 FQNEAQ (reference sequence). The CDR3 runs 14 residues. In building TCR beta libraries, iRepertoire HTBI primers were used together with Arm-PCR of CDR3 regions. TCRdb called the multiplex PCR reads again in MiXCR, with one record for every CDR3 protein. Of about 430,000 distinct CDR3 sequences listed, about 15% are singletons. Stated time point: newly diagnosed GD, antithyroid drugs for less than 3 months. The authors made the TCR library using RNA they extracted from PBMCs. This clonotype was seen at least ten times. The sample was also linked to a second study, of T cells in Graves' hyperthyroidism and ophthalmopathy. From that report: In the first-round RT-PCR of the TCR CDR3, the HTBI primer set was used.

This receptor was taken from a middle-aged woman with Graves disease. The V and J genes are TRBV7-9 and TRBJ2-5; TRBD1 aligns across 7 bases. Material: peripheral blood mononuclear cells (PBMCs), obtained at new diagnosis, from a patient treated with antithyroid drugs. The DNA for the CDR3 is TGTGCCAGCAGCCCAGGACAGGTTGTGGAGACCCAGTACTTC. As protein: CASSPGQVVETQYF.